A selection of T cell receptor beta chains follows, all from one sample in a study of shared clonotypes between healthy human individuals. The protocol was immunoSEQ multiplex PCR, while the TCRdb copy is restricted to in-frame clones and leaves out a portion. This table holds some 1,400,000 clones, around 97% found once. The specimen sequenced was naive CD4+ T cells sorted from blood. These receptors all come from a young man in good health. CDR3s include the opening cysteine and the closing phenylalanine or tryptophan. A D gene is named only where the DNA matches it firmly. Rows give clone size only sometimes, using once, few, many, or a class for an expanded clone.

clone_size	v_call	d_call	j_call	cdr3_aa	cdr3_nt
NA	TRBV10-1	TRBD1	TRBJ1-3	CASSEPPGTVWYTIYF	TGCGCCAGCAGTGAGCCCCCCGGGACAGTTTGGTACACCATATATTTT
NA	TRBV9	TRBD1	TRBJ2-2	CASSRQGHTGELFF	TGTGCCAGCAGCCGACAGGGTCACACCGGGGAGCTGTTTTTT
NA	TRBV27	NA	TRBJ2-7	CASRGDQQYF	TGTGCCAGCAGAGGGGACCAGCAGTACTTC
NA	TRBV7-9	TRBD1	TRBJ2-7	CASSLGGQAFYEQYF	TGCGCCAGCAGCCTAGGGGGACAGGCCTTCTACGAGCAGTACTTC
once	TRBV10-3	NA	TRBJ2-6	CAISSDVGANVLTF	TGTGCCATCTCGTCAGATGTTGGGGCCAACGTCCTGACTTTC
NA	TRBV28	NA	TRBJ1-2	CASSFDDRKDYGYTF	TGTGCCAGCAGTTTCGACGACAGGAAGGACTATGGCTACACCTTC
once	TRBV9	TRBD1	TRBJ1-3	CASSGQGNGYSGNTIYF	TGTGCCAGCAGCGGACAGGGGAACGGCTACTCTGGAAACACCATATATTTT
NA	TRBV25-1	NA	TRBJ1-1	CASSDLRGRAFF	TGTGCCAGCAGTGACCTCAGGGGAAGAGCTTTCTTT
NA	TRBV7-8	NA	TRBJ2-5	CASTSRRHFETQYF	TGTGCCAGCACTAGTCGGCGTCATTTCGAGACCCAGTACTTC
NA	TRBV19	NA	TRBJ1-2	CASSLTQANYGYTF	TGTGCCAGTAGTTTAACCCAGGCTAACTATGGCTACACCTTC
once	TRBV6-6	TRBD2	TRBJ2-1	CASSYALAGGGGEQFF	TGTGCCAGCAGTTATGCACTAGCGGGAGGTGGGGGGGAGCAGTTCTTC
once	TRBV7-3	NA	TRBJ2-5	CASSPGLQETQYF	TGTGCCAGCAGCCCTGGACTGCAAGAGACCCAGTACTTC
NA	TRBV6-1	TRBD1	TRBJ2-2	CASSEPRGLAGELFF	TGTGCCAGCAGTGAACCCAGGGGGCTCGCCGGGGAGCTGTTTTTT
NA	TRBV28	TRBD1	TRBJ2-6	CASSLTGQGLNVLTF	TGTGCCAGCAGTTTAACGGGACAGGGACTCAACGTCCTGACTTTC
NA	TRBV18	NA	TRBJ2-1	CASSEEGNEQFF	TGTGCCAGCTCAGAGGAGGGGAATGAGCAGTTCTTC
NA	TRBV5-4	NA	TRBJ2-5	CASSFPLQETQYF	TGTGCCAGCAGCTTCCCCTTGCAAGAGACCCAGTACTTC
NA	TRBV28	NA	TRBJ1-5	CASRIRGYNQPQHF	TGTGCCAGCAGAATCAGAGGTTACAATCAGCCCCAGCATTTT
NA	TRBV28	TRBD1	TRBJ2-7	CASSFILTGSWYEQYF	TGTGCCAGCAGTTTTATACTGACAGGGAGTTGGTACGAGCAGTACTTC
NA	TRBV2	NA	TRBJ2-5	CASTLRETQYF	TGTGCCAGCACTCTAAGAGAGACCCAGTACTTC
NA	TRBV27	NA	TRBJ2-7	CASLRRGTTNEQYF	TGTGCCAGCCTTAGGAGGGGGACTACCAACGAGCAGTACTTC
NA	TRBV30	TRBD1	TRBJ1-2	CAWSVLQGSYGYTF	TGTGCCTGGAGTGTACTACAGGGGTCCTATGGCTACACCTTC
NA	TRBV6-1	NA	TRBJ2-7	CANQQSPGEGKQYF	TGTGCCAACCAGCAGTCACCCGGTGAGGGAAAGCAGTACTTC
NA	TRBV28	TRBD1	TRBJ2-1	CASSSAGTGFFNEQFF	TGTGCCAGCAGCAGTGCCGGGACAGGATTCTTTAATGAGCAGTTCTTC
NA	TRBV7-6	TRBD2	TRBJ2-7	CASSLEGVFGGRAYEQYF	TGTGCCAGCAGCTTAGAGGGGGTATTTGGCGGGAGGGCCTACGAGCAGTACTTC
NA	TRBV2	NA	TRBJ1-4	CASSYRVFTNEKLFF	TGTGCCAGCAGTTACAGGGTATTTACTAATGAAAAACTGTTTTTT
NA	TRBV28	NA	TRBJ2-7	CASTRGPAEQYF	TGTGCCAGCACCAGGGGACCCGCCGAGCAGTACTTC
NA	TRBV19	NA	TRBJ2-1	CASSIDRPRRDNEQFF	TGTGCCAGTAGTATAGATCGGCCTAGGCGGGACAATGAGCAGTTCTTC
once	TRBV5-4	NA	TRBJ2-3	CASSFDAGDTQYF	TGTGCCAGCAGCTTCGACGCGGGAGATACGCAGTATTTT
once	TRBV5-1	NA	TRBJ2-2	CASSPARTGELFF	TGCGCCAGCAGCCCCGCGCGAACCGGGGAGCTGTTTTTT
once	TRBV28	NA	TRBJ1-1	CASSVPLLRNTEAFF	TGTGCCAGCAGTGTCCCACTTCTTCGGAACACTGAAGCTTTCTTT
NA	TRBV4-1	NA	TRBJ2-1	CASSQVRPPGNEQFF	TGCGCCAGCAGCCAAGTACGTCCTCCCGGCAATGAGCAGTTCTTC
NA	TRBV11-2	NA	TRBJ1-5	CASSLGGYQPQHF	TGTGCCAGCAGCTTAGGGGGTTATCAGCCCCAGCATTTT
NA	TRBV6-6	NA	TRBJ1-4	CASSQTGGRLFF	TGTGCCAGCAGCCAGACCGGGGGACGGCTGTTTTTT
NA	TRBV5-1	NA	TRBJ2-4	CASSLRAPGAKNIQYF	TGCGCCAGCAGCCTCCGGGCCCCCGGAGCCAAAAACATTCAGTACTTC
NA	TRBV4-1	TRBD1	TRBJ2-3	CASSQVADRGTDTQYF	TGCGCCAGCAGCCAAGTTGCGGACAGGGGTACAGATACGCAGTATTTT
NA	TRBV11-1	NA	TRBJ2-1	CASSLDLSARSEQFF	TGTGCCAGCAGCTTAGATTTATCGGCCCGAAGTGAGCAGTTCTTC
NA	TRBV7-2	NA	TRBJ2-1	CASSFRREFHEQFF	TGTGCCAGCAGCTTTCGACGGGAGTTTCATGAGCAGTTCTTC
NA	TRBV5-1	TRBD2	TRBJ2-3	CASSAGTSGTRIYTDTQYF	TGCGCCAGCAGCGCGGGGACTAGCGGGACGCGAATTTACACAGATACGCAGTATTTT
NA	TRBV9	NA	TRBJ2-7	CASSEDSGGYEQYF	TGTGCCAGCAGCGAGGACAGCGGCGGGTACGAGCAGTACTTC
once	TRBV19	NA	TRBJ2-7	CASSILKTTTYEQYF	TGTGCCAGTAGTATCCTGAAGACGACTACCTACGAGCAGTACTTC
NA	TRBV5-1	NA	TRBJ2-2	CASSLGPAGPNTGELFF	TGCGCCAGCAGCTTGGGCCCCGCGGGCCCGAACACCGGGGAGCTGTTTTTT
NA	TRBV5-3	NA	TRBJ2-2	CARSLAKRGNSDNTGELFF	TGTGCCAGAAGCTTGGCCAAAAGGGGGAACAGCGATAACACCGGGGAGCTGTTTTTT